The text below deals with one TCR beta chain. Covering alpha and beta chains, TRAV- and TRBV-specific primers were used for the first-strand cDNA. Over roughly 20 PCR cycles, TCRs were amplified from a constant-region primer and V-primer adapter. TCRdb recomputed calls from the reads with MiXCR, one row per CDR3 protein. Of some 16,000 distinct CDR3 sequences in the sample, 70% are singletons; the top ten hold approximately 5.3%. This entry is derived from a study of low-dose radiotherapy and immunotherapy resistance in tumors. Overall study context: Over 26 weeks, cohort 2 got 1 Gy every two weeks, reaching 13 Gy.

Unmatched junction bases numbered 9, after V lost 1 base and J lost 4 bases. Germline assignment: CDR1 DFQATT and CDR2 SNEGSKA (reference sequence). This CDR3 spans 16 amino acids. This receptor was obtained from a human donor with advanced metastatic prostate, ovarian, gallbladder or colorectal cancer (not recorded which). This table probably holds off-target reads from a library built for another chain. This sequence joins TRBV20-1 and TRBJ2-5; 10 nucleotides line up with TRBD2. CDR3 amino acids: CSARGASGSSGETQYF. The CDR3 DNA reads as TGCAGTGCTAGAGGTGCTAGCGGGAGTTCGGGAGAGACCCAGTACTTC.